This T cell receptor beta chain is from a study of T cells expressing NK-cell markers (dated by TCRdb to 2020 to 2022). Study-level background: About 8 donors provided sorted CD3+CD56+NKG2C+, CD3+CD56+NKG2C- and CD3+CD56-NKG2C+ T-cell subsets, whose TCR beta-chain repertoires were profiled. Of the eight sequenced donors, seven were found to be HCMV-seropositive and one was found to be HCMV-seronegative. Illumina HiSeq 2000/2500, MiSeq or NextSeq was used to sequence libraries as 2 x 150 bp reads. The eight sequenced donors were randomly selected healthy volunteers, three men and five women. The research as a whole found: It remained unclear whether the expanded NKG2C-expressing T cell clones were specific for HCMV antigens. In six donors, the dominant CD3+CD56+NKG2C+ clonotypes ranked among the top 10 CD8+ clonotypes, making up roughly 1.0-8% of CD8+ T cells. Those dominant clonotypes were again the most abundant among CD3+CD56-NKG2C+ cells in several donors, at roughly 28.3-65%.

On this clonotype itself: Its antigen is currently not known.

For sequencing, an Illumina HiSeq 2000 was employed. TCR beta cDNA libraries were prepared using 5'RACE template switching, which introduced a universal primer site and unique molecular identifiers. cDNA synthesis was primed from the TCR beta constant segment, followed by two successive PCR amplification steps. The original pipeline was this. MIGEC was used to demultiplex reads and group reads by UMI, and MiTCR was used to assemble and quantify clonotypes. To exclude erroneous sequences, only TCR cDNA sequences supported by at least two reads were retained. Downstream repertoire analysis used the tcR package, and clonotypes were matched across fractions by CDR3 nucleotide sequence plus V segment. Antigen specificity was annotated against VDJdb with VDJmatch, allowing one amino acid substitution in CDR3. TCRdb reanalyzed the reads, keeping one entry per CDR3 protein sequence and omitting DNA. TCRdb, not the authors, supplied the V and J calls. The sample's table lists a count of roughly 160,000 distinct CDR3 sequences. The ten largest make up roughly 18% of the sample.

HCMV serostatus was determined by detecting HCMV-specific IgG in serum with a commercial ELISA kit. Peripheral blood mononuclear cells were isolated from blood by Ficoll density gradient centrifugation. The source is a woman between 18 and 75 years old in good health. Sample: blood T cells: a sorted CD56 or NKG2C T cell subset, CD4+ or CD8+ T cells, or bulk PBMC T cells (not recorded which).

The CDR3 amino acid sequence is: CASSLEAASSYNEQFF. This sequence uses TRBV5-1 and TRBJ2-1. The germline V gene sets CDR1 to SGHRS and CDR2 to YFSETQ. Including cysteine and phenylalanine, the CDR3 has 16 amino acids. No DNA sequence is on record.